Listed below are T cell receptor beta chains from one sample, sequenced in a study of T-cell memory formation after mild COVID-19. A single record per CDR3 protein comes from TCRdb applying MiXCR to the 5' RACE reads. Here the sample spans 360,000 or so distinct CDR3 sequences, approximately 29% being singletons. Sequenced input: PBMCs or a T cell subset sorted from them (not recorded which). Receptors originate from an adult woman who had mild COVID-19 (a few samples of this study predate the infection). Cell type and time point are not known. Each CDR3 is given without its conserved first and last residue. The order of the fields is V gene, clone size, J gene, CDR3 protein. Clone size is stated in some rows and not others, as once, few, many or a class when expanded.

TRBV3-1	few	TRBJ2-7	ASSRDRGLRDYEQY
TRBV6-2/TRBV6-3	few	TRBJ2-7	ASSPGLPYEQY
TRBV7-9	few	TRBJ2-5	ASTRETQY
TRBV25-1	.	TRBJ2-7	ASSEYSGPGSYEQY
TRBV7-9	few	TRBJ1-2	ASSSAQTGRVFYT
TRBV13	.	TRBJ1-1	ASSHPGPMNTEAF
TRBV10-3	few	TRBJ1-1	APGQGAGAF
TRBV4-2	few	TRBJ2-7	ASSQAAAYEQY
TRBV6-5	.	TRBJ2-5	ASSPGLMETQY
TRBV20-1	once	TRBJ2-1	SARLAAGVYNEQF
TRBV18	.	TRBJ1-2	ASSPRQLTNYGYT
TRBV2	.	TRBJ2-7	ASRQDRAGSYEQY
TRBV20-1	few	TRBJ2-3	SASLAGTDTQY
TRBV20-1	few	TRBJ2-1	SAREGREQF
TRBV3-1	few	TRBJ2-2	ASSYIGQANTGELF
TRBV11-2	.	TRBJ2-7	ASSLDITGLTSWQY
TRBV7-9	many	TRBJ2-1	ASSLALASGYNEQF
TRBV2	.	TRBJ1-5	ASRLQANQPQH
TRBV6-5	.	TRBJ2-5	ASSYSGTGVRGQETQY
TRBV7-9	.	TRBJ2-1	ASSSTSAYTSYNEQF
TRBV6-5	few	TRBJ2-7	ASSYSTSGGLSGEQY
TRBV24-1	few	TRBJ2-2	ATSGRQFTGELF
TRBV29-1	.	TRBJ2-3	SVLAGRGTDTQY
TRBV7-7	many	TRBJ2-3	ASSPLSDTQY
TRBV27	few	TRBJ2-7	ASSLGLGKTYEQY
TRBV5-1	few	TRBJ1-4	ASRDIDEKLF
TRBV7-2	.	TRBJ2-1	ASSLETQLAGGPDEQF